A selection of T cell receptor beta chains follows, all from one sample in a study of beta chain features in type 1 diabetes. The method was immunoSEQ multiplex PCR; TCRdb's version includes in-frame clones alone and lacks a portion of them. The table records around 340,000 clones, approximately 10% of them present only once. Sequenced sample: central memory CD4+ T cells from blood. The receptor set was obtained from a man aged 25-40 years with type 1 diabetes. The CDR3 runs from the conserved cysteine through the conserved F or W. Fields, in order: D gene, clone size, V gene, J gene, CDR3 DNA, CDR3 protein. The D gene is left open where the match is weak. Size is omitted from some rows. Given values are once, few, many or a class for expanded clones.

d_gene: -
abundance: few
v_gene: TRBV29-1
j_gene: TRBJ1-1
CDR3nt: TGCAGCGTTAGTGGGAGCCCGTCGGGCACTGAAGCTTTCTTT
CDR3aa: CSVSGSPSGTEAFF

d_gene: -
abundance: -
v_gene: TRBV7-2
j_gene: TRBJ2-2
CDR3nt: TGTGCCAGCAGCTTAGTGTCGGGGGTCGGCACCGGGGAGCTGTTTTTT
CDR3aa: CASSLVSGVGTGELFF

d_gene: -
abundance: -
v_gene: TRBV30
j_gene: TRBJ2-3
CDR3nt: TGTGCCTGGAGTATCCGGGGGCGGGATACGCAGTATTTT
CDR3aa: CAWSIRGRDTQYF

d_gene: TRBD1
abundance: -
v_gene: TRBV29-1
j_gene: TRBJ1-1
CDR3nt: TGCAGCGTGGCCGCCTCAGGGGGGGACACTGAAGCTTTCTTT
CDR3aa: CSVAASGGDTEAFF

d_gene: -
abundance: -
v_gene: TRBV4-3
j_gene: TRBJ2-1
CDR3nt: TGCGCCAGCAGCCAGAACAGGGAGGACAATGAGCAGTTCTTC
CDR3aa: CASSQNREDNEQFF

d_gene: -
abundance: few
v_gene: TRBV27
j_gene: TRBJ1-1
CDR3nt: TGTGCCAGCACCTCTGGACAGGAAGCTTTCTTT
CDR3aa: CASTSGQEAFF

d_gene: TRBD2
abundance: many
v_gene: TRBV2
j_gene: TRBJ2-5
CDR3nt: TGTGCCAGCAGGGCGACTAGCGGGGGCCAAGAGACCCAGTACTTC
CDR3aa: CASRATSGGQETQYF

d_gene: -
abundance: -
v_gene: TRBV10-2
j_gene: TRBJ2-1
CDR3nt: TGCGCCAGCAGTGTGGAAAGAGGTGAGCAGTTCTTC
CDR3aa: CASSVERGEQFF

d_gene: -
abundance: few
v_gene: TRBV19
j_gene: TRBJ2-3
CDR3nt: TGTGCCAGTAGTATTAGAGGGCAGGGACCCGCAGATACGCAGTATTTT
CDR3aa: CASSIRGQGPADTQYF

d_gene: -
abundance: few
v_gene: TRBV7-9
j_gene: TRBJ1-3
CDR3nt: TGTGCCAGCAGCTTAGTGGCGTACTCTGGAAACACCATATATTTT
CDR3aa: CASSLVAYSGNTIYF

d_gene: -
abundance: -
v_gene: TRBV6-5
j_gene: TRBJ1-1
CDR3nt: TGTGCCAGTCAACAGGGCAGGAACACTGAAGCTTTCTTT
CDR3aa: CASQQGRNTEAFF

d_gene: TRBD2
abundance: -
v_gene: TRBV7-9
j_gene: TRBJ2-7
CDR3nt: TGTGCCAGCAGCTTCGGCGGGACTAGCCACGAGCAGTACTTC
CDR3aa: CASSFGGTSHEQYF

d_gene: -
abundance: -
v_gene: TRBV4-3
j_gene: TRBJ2-6
CDR3nt: TGCGCCAGCAGCCAAGGGGACGGACGCTCTGGGGCCAACGTCCTGACTTTC
CDR3aa: CASSQGDGRSGANVLTF

d_gene: -
abundance: -
v_gene: TRBV9
j_gene: TRBJ1-2
CDR3nt: TGTGCCAGCAGCGTAGACACGACGGGGATCTATGGCTACACCTTC
CDR3aa: CASSVDTTGIYGYTF

d_gene: TRBD2
abundance: -
v_gene: TRBV7-2
j_gene: TRBJ2-7
CDR3nt: TGTGCCAGCAGCTTGACGGGGGGGTTCTCCTACGAGCAGTACTTC
CDR3aa: CASSLTGGFSYEQYF

d_gene: -
abundance: few
v_gene: TRBV18
j_gene: TRBJ2-5
CDR3nt: TGTGCCAGCTCACCAGGGGGCCAAGAGACCCAGTACTTC
CDR3aa: CASSPGGQETQYF

d_gene: TRBD2
abundance: -
v_gene: TRBV7-8
j_gene: TRBJ2-6
CDR3nt: TGTGCCAGCAGCTTAGCGCGGGGGACTGGGGCCAACGTCCTGACTTTC
CDR3aa: CASSLARGTGANVLTF

d_gene: -
abundance: -
v_gene: TRBV7-6
j_gene: TRBJ2-1
CDR3nt: TGTGCCAGCAGCCCCCGGGGGGCATATACTGAGCAGTTCTTC
CDR3aa: CASSPRGAYTEQFF

d_gene: -
abundance: few
v_gene: TRBV5-1
j_gene: TRBJ2-7
CDR3nt: TGCGCCAGCAGCTTGTTCCCTGCCTACGAGCAGTACTTC
CDR3aa: CASSLFPAYEQYF

d_gene: -
abundance: many
v_gene: TRBV5-1
j_gene: TRBJ1-4
CDR3nt: TGCGCCAGCAGCTCCCTCCCCAGTAATGAAAAACTGTTTTTT
CDR3aa: CASSSLPSNEKLFF

d_gene: -
abundance: -
v_gene: TRBV9
j_gene: TRBJ2-5
CDR3nt: TGTGCCAGCAGCGTAGCCGGAGCACAGGAGACCCAGTACTTC
CDR3aa: CASSVAGAQETQYF

d_gene: -
abundance: -
v_gene: TRBV6-1
j_gene: TRBJ1-2
CDR3nt: TGTGCCAGCAGTGAAACCCGGGGCTTCGGGGGTGGCTACACCTTC
CDR3aa: CASSETRGFGGGYTF

d_gene: TRBD1
abundance: -
v_gene: TRBV19
j_gene: TRBJ2-7
CDR3nt: TGTGCCAGTAGTATTGGGGACAGGGGAAAATACGAGCAGTACTTC
CDR3aa: CASSIGDRGKYEQYF

d_gene: TRBD2
abundance: -
v_gene: TRBV6-5
j_gene: TRBJ2-1
CDR3nt: TGTGCCAGCAGGAGTAGCGGGGGTTACAATGAGCAGTTCTTC
CDR3aa: CASRSSGGYNEQFF

d_gene: -
abundance: -
v_gene: TRBV11-2
j_gene: TRBJ2-3
CDR3nt: TGTGCCAGCAGACCGCTGAGCGGCCCAAGCACAGATACGCAGTATTTT
CDR3aa: CASRPLSGPSTDTQYF

d_gene: -
abundance: few
v_gene: TRBV10-3
j_gene: TRBJ1-1
CDR3nt: TGTGCCATCAGTGATCAGGGAGAAGCTTTCTTT
CDR3aa: CAISDQGEAFF

d_gene: -
abundance: -
v_gene: TRBV4-3
j_gene: TRBJ1-1
CDR3nt: TGCGCCAGCAGCCAGGCCAGTCTGAACACTGAAGCTTTCTTT
CDR3aa: CASSQASLNTEAFF

d_gene: -
abundance: few
v_gene: TRBV7-2
j_gene: TRBJ1-2
CDR3nt: TGTGCCAGCAGCCCTGGGAGGGACCTGGGGGGCTACACCTTC
CDR3aa: CASSPGRDLGGYTF

d_gene: -
abundance: few
v_gene: TRBV7-8
j_gene: TRBJ1-4
CDR3nt: TGTGCCAGCAGCTCACAGGGTTATGAAAAACTGTTTTTT
CDR3aa: CASSSQGYEKLFF

d_gene: -
abundance: many
v_gene: TRBV5-4
j_gene: TRBJ2-1
CDR3nt: TGTGCCAGCAGCTTCTGGACGTCCCACAATGAGCAGTTCTTC
CDR3aa: CASSFWTSHNEQFF

d_gene: TRBD2
abundance: few
v_gene: TRBV9
j_gene: TRBJ2-1
CDR3nt: TGTGCCAGCGTTAAAAGCGGGGGGAGAGATGAGCAGTTCTTC
CDR3aa: CASVKSGGRDEQFF

d_gene: -
abundance: -
v_gene: TRBV30
j_gene: TRBJ2-1
CDR3nt: TGTGCCTGGAGTCGTCAGTCCTACAATGAGCAGTTCTTC
CDR3aa: CAWSRQSYNEQFF

d_gene: -
abundance: few
v_gene: TRBV5-4
j_gene: TRBJ2-5
CDR3nt: TGTGCCAGCAGTCATCAGTACGAAGAGACCCAGTACTTC
CDR3aa: CASSHQYEETQYF

d_gene: -
abundance: few
v_gene: TRBV20-1
j_gene: TRBJ1-2
CDR3nt: TGCAGTGCCCACCTTTATGGCTACACCTTC
CDR3aa: CSAHLYGYTF

d_gene: TRBD1
abundance: few
v_gene: TRBV27
j_gene: TRBJ1-1
CDR3nt: TGTGCCAGCAGTTCCCGTCCAGGGGGAGACACTGAAGCTTTCTTT
CDR3aa: CASSSRPGGDTEAFF

d_gene: -
abundance: -
v_gene: TRBV4-1
j_gene: TRBJ2-3
CDR3nt: TGCGCCAGCAGCCAAGGGAATAGGGGACTTTCAGATACGCAGTATTTT
CDR3aa: CASSQGNRGLSDTQYF

d_gene: TRBD1
abundance: -
v_gene: TRBV30
j_gene: TRBJ1-2
CDR3nt: TGTGCCTATGCTGGGCAGGGGGCGTATGGCTACACCTTC
CDR3aa: CAYAGQGAYGYTF

d_gene: -
abundance: few
v_gene: TRBV2
j_gene: TRBJ1-2
CDR3nt: TGTGCCAGCAGTGAACGGACGGACATCTATGGCTACACCTTC
CDR3aa: CASSERTDIYGYTF

d_gene: -
abundance: -
v_gene: TRBV27
j_gene: TRBJ1-5
CDR3nt: TGTGCCAGCAGTGGCTACTGGGATAGCAATCAGCCCCAGCATTTT
CDR3aa: CASSGYWDSNQPQHF

d_gene: TRBD1
abundance: -
v_gene: TRBV29-1
j_gene: TRBJ1-2
CDR3nt: TGCAGCTTATCTTGGACAGGGATGGGCTACACCTTC
CDR3aa: CSLSWTGMGYTF

d_gene: -
abundance: -
v_gene: TRBV11-2
j_gene: TRBJ2-3
CDR3nt: TGTGCCAGCAGTTATACAATCCCAAGGCAGGGAAGAGCAGATACGCAGTATTTT
CDR3aa: CASSYTIPRQGRADTQYF

d_gene: -
abundance: -
v_gene: TRBV6-5
j_gene: TRBJ2-7
CDR3nt: TGTGCCAGCAGAATCGGAGGGGCCTTCTCCTACGAGCAGTACTTC
CDR3aa: CASRIGGAFSYEQYF

d_gene: TRBD1
abundance: -
v_gene: TRBV7-2
j_gene: TRBJ1-6
CDR3nt: TGTGCCAGCAGCTTCTCCCTCTCGACAGGGGGATGGAATTCACCCCTCCACTTT
CDR3aa: CASSFSLSTGGWNSPLHF

d_gene: -
abundance: few
v_gene: TRBV10-3
j_gene: TRBJ2-3
CDR3nt: TGTGCCATCAAAGACGGCACAGATACGCAGTATTTT
CDR3aa: CAIKDGTDTQYF

d_gene: -
abundance: -
v_gene: TRBV14
j_gene: TRBJ2-3
CDR3nt: TGTGCCAGCAGCACCACTTCAGATACGCAGTATTTT
CDR3aa: CASSTTSDTQYF

d_gene: -
abundance: few
v_gene: TRBV30
j_gene: TRBJ2-3
CDR3nt: TGTGCCTGGAGTGTACGTCTAGCCAGAGATACGCAGTATTTT
CDR3aa: CAWSVRLARDTQYF

d_gene: -
abundance: -
v_gene: TRBV4-3
j_gene: TRBJ1-5
CDR3nt: TGCGCCAGCAGCCAAGATGGTCGCGGTAATCAGCCCCAGCATTTT
CDR3aa: CASSQDGRGNQPQHF

d_gene: TRBD1
abundance: -
v_gene: TRBV5-1
j_gene: TRBJ2-5
CDR3nt: TGCGCCAGCAGCCAGGGACAGATAAAAGAGACCCAGTACTTC
CDR3aa: CASSQGQIKETQYF

d_gene: TRBD2
abundance: few
v_gene: TRBV5-5
j_gene: TRBJ2-5
CDR3nt: TGTGCCAGCAGCCCGGGACTAGCGGGGGACTTGGTTGGGGCCCAGTACTTC
CDR3aa: CASSPGLAGDLVGAQYF

d_gene: -
abundance: many
v_gene: TRBV7-9
j_gene: TRBJ2-2
CDR3nt: TGTGCCAGCAGCTCCGGAAGATTAGGGGAGCTGTTTTTT
CDR3aa: CASSSGRLGELFF

d_gene: TRBD1
abundance: -
v_gene: TRBV5-1
j_gene: TRBJ2-7
CDR3nt: TGCGCCAGCAGCCTAGACCCGGGACAGGGGACCTACGAGCAGTACTTC
CDR3aa: CASSLDPGQGTYEQYF

d_gene: -
abundance: few
v_gene: TRBV7-6
j_gene: TRBJ2-3
CDR3nt: TGTGCCAGCAGCTTAGGGGGGACGCCAAGCACAGATACGCAGTATTTT
CDR3aa: CASSLGGTPSTDTQYF

d_gene: TRBD1
abundance: few
v_gene: TRBV18
j_gene: TRBJ1-1
CDR3nt: TGTGCCAGCTCCCCGGGACAGACGAACACTGAAGCTTTCTTT
CDR3aa: CASSPGQTNTEAFF

d_gene: -
abundance: few
v_gene: TRBV29-1
j_gene: TRBJ2-7
CDR3nt: TGCAGCGTTGCTGCGGGACCATACGAGCAGTACTTC
CDR3aa: CSVAAGPYEQYF

d_gene: -
abundance: few
v_gene: TRBV18
j_gene: TRBJ2-7
CDR3nt: TGTGCCAGCTCACCACCTGGCGGGTCCTACGAGCAGTACTTC
CDR3aa: CASSPPGGSYEQYF

d_gene: -
abundance: -
v_gene: TRBV4-1
j_gene: TRBJ1-2
CDR3nt: TGCGCCAGCAGCCAAGAAGTCCAGGGAGCTAACTATGGCTACACCTTC
CDR3aa: CASSQEVQGANYGYTF

d_gene: -
abundance: few
v_gene: TRBV5-6
j_gene: TRBJ1-3
CDR3nt: TGTGCCAGCAGCTGGAACAGGGACTCTGGAAACACCATATATTTT
CDR3aa: CASSWNRDSGNTIYF

d_gene: TRBD2
abundance: few
v_gene: TRBV7-2
j_gene: TRBJ2-3
CDR3nt: TGTGCCAGCAGCTTATCTCTAGCGGGGGAGAGCACAGATACGCAGTATTTT
CDR3aa: CASSLSLAGESTDTQYF

d_gene: -
abundance: -
v_gene: TRBV4-1
j_gene: TRBJ2-5
CDR3nt: TGCGCCAGCAGCCAAGAGGCCCGAGAGACCCAGTACTTC
CDR3aa: CASSQEARETQYF

d_gene: TRBD2
abundance: few
v_gene: TRBV5-1
j_gene: TRBJ2-5
CDR3nt: TGCGCCAGCAGCCCCCGAGGACTAGCGGGGGTAACCCAAGAGACCCAGTACTTC
CDR3aa: CASSPRGLAGVTQETQYF